The clone carrying this T cell receptor beta chain was found a few times. Investigators amplified TCR beta CDR3 regions from RNA transcripts. Second-round multiplex PCR came after a first-round RT-PCR that employed HTBI primers. In TCRdb, the multiplex PCR reads were re-called with MiXCR into one record per CDR3 protein. This table holds over 450,000 distinct CDR3 sequences, 13% to 15% found once. This CDR3 has 17 amino acids. Trimming shortened V by 3 bases and J by 0 bases, and 17 bases separated the two germline ends. Germline CDR1 and CDR2: LGHDT and YNNKEL (reference sequence). This specimen comes from a study of Graves' ophthalmopathy and Graves' hyperthyroidism.

The sequence was collected from a woman in her 30s with Graves' ophthalmopathy. The chain carries TRBV3-1 and TRBJ1-1; D is ambiguous. Material: blood. CDR3 sequence reads: CASSQYGRGEMNTEAFF. CDR3 sequence (DNA): TGTGCCAGCAGCCAGTATGGACGCGGAGAGATGAACACTGAAGCTTTCTTT.